The 2 T cell receptor beta chains reported below all come from one sample, sequenced in a study of cytomegalovirus exposure and HLA in healthy donors. It was with 60 Vbeta and 13 Jbeta primers that the PCR ran. Here immunoSEQ multiplex PCR was the method, and the copy in TCRdb shows in-frame clones only, minus some. The table records 95,000 to 110,000 clones, approximately 72% of them present only once. Sequenced sample: PBMCs. These receptors all stem from a woman aged 45-60 years in good health and CMV-seronegative.

The chain couples TRBV7-2 to TRBJ2-5; TRBD1 matches 7 bases. In germline, CDR1 is SGHTA, CDR2 FQGNSA. The CDR3 sequence is 15 residues long. The trim removed 5 bases at V and 6 bases at J, leaving 12 bases unmatched. CDR3 in DNA: TGTGCCAGCAGCCAAGGGGGCGGTAGGGTGAAGACCCAGTACTTC. It yields the protein CASSQGGGRVKTQYF. Drawing the rest from reference TRBV7-2 and TRBJ2-5, the complete variable domain is GAGVSQSPSNKVTEKGKDVELRCDPISGHTALYWYRQSLGQGLEFLIYFQGNSAPDKSGLPSDRFSAERTGGSVSTLTIQRTQQEDSAVYLCASSQGGGRVKTQYFGPGTRLLVL.

The rearrangement links TRBV6-1 to TRBJ1-4; no clear D gene. Trimming cost V 8 bases and J 8 bases, with 18 bases left between them. This CDR3 comprises 14 residues. Germline V lookup: CDR1 MNHNS, CDR2 SASEGT. The CDR3 nucleotides are TGTGCCAGCTCCGGAGAGGTTCTCGGGGAAAAACTGTTTTTT. Residues: CASSGEVLGEKLFF.